This entry lists 29 T cell receptor beta chains sequenced from one sample in a study of memory CD4+ T cells and cytomegalovirus serostatus. Generated by immunoSEQ multiplex PCR, the TCRdb table keeps only in-frame clones and is missing some. The profile shows approximately 40,000 clones, approximately 84% of them singletons. The sort gate was single viable CD3+CD4+CD8-CD45RO+ cells for memory CD4+ T cells. Sequencing was performed on memory CD4+ T cells from blood. The receptors were sampled from an adult in good health and CMV-seronegative.

The chain combines TRBV5-1 with TRBJ1-2; TRBD1 might be the D (5 bases). V lost 0 bases to trimming and J lost 8 bases, with 11 bases between them. The germline CDR1 and CDR2 sequences are SGHRS and YFSETQ. The CDR3 is made up of 13 amino acids. As DNA, the CDR3 is TGCGCCAGCAGCTTGGAGGTGTCAGGGGGCTACACCTTC. Protein sequence: CASSLEVSGGYTF.

This clone has a handful of counts. The chain's CDR3 is CASSDRANTEAFF. The CDR3 DNA follows: TGTGCCAGCAGTGACAGGGCCAACACTGAAGCTTTCTTT. J is TRBJ1-1 and V is TRBV25-1; D is possibly TRBD1 (5 bases). Germline V CDR1 and CDR2: MGHDK, SYGVNS. Between the trimmed V and J ends, which lost 3 bases and 2 bases, there was a span of 7 bases. This CDR3 comprises 13 residues. Supplemented by reference TRBV25-1 and TRBJ1-1, the full variable domain reads EADIYQTPRYLVIGTGKKITLECSQTMGHDKMYWYQQDPGMELHLIHYSYGVNSTEKGDLSSESTVSRIRTEHFPLTLESARPSHTSQYLCASSDRANTEAFFGQGTRLTVV.

The J gene is TRBJ2-5, the V gene TRBV5-1; TRBD1 matches 7 bases. This CDR3 has 14 amino acids. Germline loops: CDR1 SGHRS, CDR2 YFSETQ. Losses at the gene ends were 0 bases for V and 1 base for J; bases not matched to a gene: 0. The CDR3 nucleotides are TGCGCCAGCAGCTTGGGACAGGGCCAAGAGACCCAGTACTTC. Translation: CASSLGQGQETQYF.

This clone was seen just once. The CDR3 protein is CASSGGDPEEKLFF. CDR3 bases: TGTGCCAGCAGCGGGGGAGATCCGGAAGAAAAACTGTTTTTT. The genes are TRBV5-4 and TRBJ1-4, with TRBD1 as a possible D gene (5 bases). Germline V CDR1 and CDR2: SGHNT, YYREEE (reference sequence). Trimming removed 4 bases at V and 8 bases at J, with 15 bases between. The CDR3 has 14 amino acids.

The genes are TRBV20-1 and TRBJ2-7; D is possibly TRBD1 (7 bases). The CDR3 has 11 residues. V was clipped by 5 bases and J by 5 bases, with 10 bases between them. Germline V CDR1 and CDR2: DFQATT, SNEGSKA (reference sequence). The CDR3 is CSAGGTDEQYF. CDR3 nucleotide sequence: TGCAGTGCTGGAGGGACAGACGAGCAGTACTTC.

V gene TRBV2 combines with J gene TRBJ1-2; 8 bases are a match to TRBD1. Germline CDR1 reads SNHLY; CDR2 reads FYNNEI. V dropped 7 bases and J dropped 7; count of bases not matched to a gene: 8. The CDR3 covers 13 residues. In DNA form, the CDR3 reads TGTGCCAGCATTATGACAGGGGCAGGTGGCTACACCTTC. As protein: CASIMTGAGGYTF.

V gene TRBV6-5 combines with J gene TRBJ2-1; 11 bases align to TRBD2. Trimming at V came to 4 bases and at J to 4 bases, leaving 6 bases not matched to a gene. Germline V gene lookup returns CDR1 MNHEY and CDR2 SVGAGI. The CDR3 loop spans 16 amino acids. The CDR3 loop reads CASSSLGTSGYNEQFF. In DNA form, the CDR3 reads TGTGCCAGCAGTTCCCTCGGGACTAGCGGTTACAATGAGCAGTTCTTC.

The chain employs TRBV2 and TRBJ1-2; 10 bases match TRBD1. CDR3 length: 16 amino acids. The V segment lost 7 bases and the J segment 5 bases; nucleotides outside the gene matches: 13. CDR1 is SNHLY and CDR2 is FYNNEI in the germline V gene. This CDR3 is CASTNLPTGGQYGYTF. In DNA, the CDR3 is TGTGCCAGCACCAACCTTCCGACAGGGGGCCAGTATGGCTACACCTTC.

The chain employs TRBV19 and TRBJ1-1; D call uncertain. The germline gives CDR1 LNHDA, CDR2 SQIVND (reference sequence). The ends were cut back, 2 bases at V and 4 bases at J, with 14 bases in the middle. The CDR3 sequence is 15 residues long. CDR3 DNA sequence: TGTGCCAGTAGTATACCCCAGCAGCCTGGCACTGAAGCTTTCTTT. It yields the protein CASSIPQQPGTEAFF.

This clone appeared a few times. The rearrangement uses TRBV5-1 and TRBJ2-1; 8 bases align to TRBD2. The germline gives CDR1 SGHRS, CDR2 YFSETQ. This CDR3 region has 15 residues. J lost 5 bases, V lost 0 bases, and 4 bases had no gene match. CDR3 nucleotide sequence: TGCGCCAGCAGCTTGGAGGGTAGCGGGAACAATGAGCAGTTCTTC. Its protein product is CASSLEGSGNNEQFF.

The chain joins TRBV19 to TRBJ1-1, with 7 bases identical to TRBD1. This CDR3 is 16 amino acids long. V lost 1 base to trimming and J lost 1 base; unmatched junction nucleotides: 6. Germline values: CDR1 LNHDA, CDR2 SQIVND (reference sequence). The CDR3 nucleotides read TGTGCCAGTAGTATAGCTGTGAGACAGGGGAACACTGAAGCTTTCTTT. Amino acids: CASSIAVRQGNTEAFF.

This clone was detected a few times. The chain joins TRBV28 to TRBJ1-1; 7 positions match TRBD1. Germline V gene data show CDR1 as MDHEN and CDR2 as SYDVKM. After removal of 6 bases from V and 2 bases from J, the junction contained 6 bases not matched to a gene. CDR3 length: 14 amino acids. The CDR3 here is CASRRDSVNTEAFF. The DNA of the CDR3 is TGTGCCAGCAGGCGGGACAGCGTCAACACTGAAGCTTTCTTT.

There are a few counts of this clone. The J gene is TRBJ2-7, the V gene TRBV7-9; 7 nucleotides align to TRBD1. The CDR3 runs 15 residues. The germline V gene encodes CDR1 SEHNR and CDR2 FQNEAQ (reference sequence). Trimming at V came to 5 bases and at J to 3 bases, leaving 10 bases not matched to a gene. The CDR3, as DNA: TGTGCCAGCAGCCCGCCATTCAGGGGGAGCTACGAGCAGTACTTC. This codes for CASSPPFRGSYEQYF.

This clone has a handful of counts. The chain links TRBV5-1 to TRBJ1-1, with D maybe TRBD1 (6 bases). CDR3 length equals 14 residues. Germline V CDR1 and CDR2: SGHRS, YFSETQ. Trimming shortened V by 4 bases and J by 4 bases, and 14 bases separated the two germline ends. For the CDR3, the DNA is TGCGCCAGCAGCGGGGGGGCAGTGACCACTGAAGCTTTCTTT. Translated: CASSGGAVTTEAFF.

The rearrangement links TRBV5-4 to TRBJ1-2, with D perhaps TRBD1 (6 bases). V lost 0 bases and J lost 5, with 11 bases in between. The CDR3 length is 14 residues. The germline gives CDR1 SGHNT, CDR2 YYREEE (reference sequence). The CDR3 loop reads CASSLDTGSYGYTF. The CDR3 DNA reads as TGTGCCAGCAGCTTGGATACAGGGTCGTATGGCTACACCTTC.

This clone came up a few times. CDR3 coding DNA: TGTGCCAGCAGCATTAGCGGGGGCACGTACAATGAGCAGTTCTTC. It is translated as CASSISGGTYNEQFF. This rearrangement joins TRBV7-2 to TRBJ2-1; 9 bases match TRBD2. V lost 5 bases, J lost 4 bases, and 6 bases stayed unmatched. CDR3 length: 15 amino acids. Germline V gene lookup returns CDR1 SGHTA and CDR2 FQGNSA.

CDR3 DNA: TGTGCCTGGAGCCTCGGGGGCGCTAATTCACCCCTCCACTTT. Translated: CAWSLGGANSPLHF. V gene TRBV30 combines with J gene TRBJ1-6; possibly TRBD1 for D (6 bases). CDR3 size: 14 residues. Germline V lookup: CDR1 GTSNPN, CDR2 SVGIG (reference sequence). V was clipped by 3 bases and J by 6 bases, with 12 bases between them.

The V and J genes are TRBV2 and TRBJ2-7, with TRBD2 identical over 10 bases. Germline CDR1 reads SNHLY; CDR2 reads FYNNEI. The CDR3 sequence is 14 residues long. The ends lost 6 bases at V and 5 bases at J; junction bases unmatched: 7. In nucleotides, the CDR3 is TGTGCCAGCAGAAGATCGGGACTAGCGAACGAGCAGTACTTC. This sequence encodes CASRRSGLANEQYF.

The chain uses TRBV5-1 and TRBJ1-2, with D unclear. V was cut by 0 bases and J by 2 bases, with 5 bases left in between. Germline V gene data show CDR1 as SGHRS and CDR2 as YFSETQ. The CDR3 sequence is 13 residues long. CDR3 coding DNA: TGCGCCAGCAGCTTGGAAATCAACTATGGCTACACCTTC. Protein: CASSLEINYGYTF.

Of note for this clone: Germline and junction disagree at one end, which may indicate a read error. The rearrangement links TRBV28 to TRBJ2-7, with 8 bases that match TRBD2. The CDR3 loop spans 14 amino acids. Germline V gene data show CDR1 as MDHEN and CDR2 as SYDVKM. The CDR3 spells CASSEGRSQRGQNF. For the CDR3, the DNA is TGTGCCAGCAGTGAAGGGAGGTCCCAGCGGGGGCAAAACTTC.

This clone has more than one count but fewer than ten. The chain is built from TRBV15 and TRBJ1-1, with D possibly being TRBD1 (5 bases). CDR3 length equals 15 residues. Germline V gene lookup returns CDR1 LNHNV and CDR2 YYDKDF (reference sequence). The V and J ends lost 0 bases and 4 bases respectively, with 12 bases between them. The CDR3 DNA reads TGTGCCACCAGCAGAGATTGGGGCGGCGGCACTGAAGCTTTCTTT. It specifies CATSRDWGGGTEAFF.

This chain connects TRBV27 to TRBJ2-7; D is possibly TRBD1 or TRBD2 (5 bases each). The V end lost 8 bases, the J end lost 6 bases, and 14 bases lay between the germline ends. The CDR3 runs to 12 residues. Per germline, CDR1 MNHEY and CDR2 SMNVEV (reference sequence). CDR3 loop: CASRRVEGEQYF. The DNA for the CDR3 is TGTGCCAGCCGCAGGGTCGAGGGCGAGCAGTACTTC.

The chain uses TRBV2 and TRBJ2-3; 8 bases agree with TRBD1. With 3 bases clipped from V and 3 bases from J, the junction kept 5 bases outside the gene matches. This CDR3 is 15 amino acids long. Per germline, CDR1 SNHLY and CDR2 FYNNEI. This CDR3 reads CASSELQGETDTQYF. CDR3 nucleotides: TGTGCCAGCAGTGAGTTACAGGGGGAGACAGATACGCAGTATTTT.

The chain is built from TRBV7-2 and TRBJ2-7; D gene uncertain. V was trimmed by 1 base and J by 6 bases, leaving 13 bases between them. From germline, CDR1 is SGHTA and CDR2 FQGNSA. The CDR3 spans 14 residues. This CDR3 is CASSLVGRYGEQYF. The CDR3 coding sequence is TGTGCCAGCAGCTTAGTCGGTAGATACGGCGAGCAGTACTTC.

The chain carries TRBV15 and TRBJ2-5; 9 nucleotides match TRBD2. The J segment lost 6 bases and the V segment lost 0 bases, leaving 8 bases of the junction unmatched. This CDR3 region has 16 residues. CDR1 is LNHNV, CDR2 YYDKDF, per germline (reference sequence). CDR3 nucleotide sequence: TGTGCCACCAGCAGAGATGGGCGGGGGGGCGGAAAGACCCAGTACTTC. Translating it yields CATSRDGRGGGKTQYF.

The chain carries TRBV2 and TRBJ2-3, with D hard to call. V lost 6 bases, J lost 4 bases, and 5 bases lay in between. Germline CDR1 reads SNHLY; CDR2 reads FYNNEI. The CDR3 sequence is 11 residues long. Here the CDR3 DNA reads TGTGCCAGCAGGCAGGCAGATACGCAGTATTTT. Residues: CASRQADTQYF.

The gene calls are TRBV5-1 and TRBJ2-7; unclear D gene. From germline, CDR1 is SGHRS and CDR2 YFSETQ. The CDR3 runs 18 residues. V shed 2 bases and J shed 0 bases, with 21 bases lying between them. DNA of the CDR3: TGCGCCAGCAGCTTTAATATCGTAACCTCCAGGACCTCCTACGAGCAGTACTTC. Translation: CASSFNIVTSRTSYEQYF.

The V call is TRBV19, the J call TRBJ1-2, with D possibly matching TRBD1 (6 bases). V was cut by 7 bases and J by 8 bases, with 17 bases left in between. Germline V gene data show CDR1 as LNHDA and CDR2 as SQIVND (reference sequence). This CDR3 spans 13 amino acids. CDR3 in amino acids: CASKRTGTNGYTF. CDR3 DNA sequence: TGTGCCAGTAAGAGAACAGGGACTAACGGCTACACCTTC.

A few counts support this clone. V is TRBV18 and J is TRBJ2-5, with D perhaps being TRBD1 or TRBD2 (5 bases each). Trimming took off 3 bases at V and 3 bases at J, with 11 bases between the two ends. The length of the CDR3 is 14 residues. Germline V CDR1 and CDR2: KGHSH, LQKENI. The CDR3 nucleotides are TGTGCCAGCTCACCGGGGCGGGCCAAAGAGACCCAGTACTTC. Translation: CASSPGRAKETQYF.